This T cell receptor beta chain came from a study of cytomegalovirus exposure and HLA in healthy donors. Study-wide results and limits: Overall, approximately 150 TCR beta chains were annotated as cytomegalovirus-associated. Sequencing likely produced, as an artifact, a cluster of highly shared sequence variants. A later analysis linked a missense variant in DCLRE1C to the trimming of TCR beta V and J genes.

V was pared by 5 bases and J by 5 bases, with 21 bases between. The germline V gene encodes CDR1 MDHEN and CDR2 SYDVKM. This CDR3 comprises 16 residues. The PCR was carried out with 60 Vbeta primers and 13 Jbeta primers. Clones were sequenced by immunoSEQ multiplex PCR, and TCRdb holds only the in-frame ones, with some missing. In the table there are some 130,000 clones, approximately 80% of which are singletons. Though nominally healthy at sampling, donors likely had unrecorded immune exposures. A remark on this clone: Antigen: not known.

The chain employs TRBV28 and TRBJ2-5; D perhaps matches TRBD1 (5 bases). This TCR was recovered from a man under 40 in good health and CMV-seronegative. The sequencing sample was made of PBMCs. This chain's CDR3 is CASSTPRSGLGETQYF. The CDR3 bases are TGTGCCAGCAGTACTCCACGTTCAGGGCTGGGGGAGACCCAGTACTTC.